These 25 T cell receptor beta chains share one sample of origin, sequenced in a study of blood T cell repertoires in COVID-19. Some clones are missing from TCRdb's copy, which holds only in-frame ones; the method was immunoSEQ multiplex PCR. This sample yields approximately 120,000 clones, of which 86% are seen a single time; over 4.5% belongs to the top ten. Sequences were obtained from peripheral blood. These receptors all stem from a human donor in a cohort sampled during active COVID-19.

The rearrangement links TRBV28 to TRBJ2-5; weak D call: TRBD1 (6 bases). V dropped 3 bases and J dropped 3 bases, with 14 bases sitting between them. Germline lookup yields CDR1 MDHEN and CDR2 SYDVKM. CDR3 length equals 15 residues. CDR3: CASSFAYRAEETQYF. The CDR3 DNA sequence: TGTGCCAGCAGTTTCGCATACAGGGCCGAAGAGACCCAGTACTTC. Looking up the rest from reference TRBV28 and TRBJ2-5 gives the full variable domain: DVKVTQSSRYLVKRTGEKVFLECVQDMDHENMFWYRQDPGLGLRLIYFSYDVKMKEKGDIPEGYSVSREKKERFSLILESASTNQTSMYLCASSFAYRAEETQYFGPGTRLLVL.

The chain recombines TRBV19 with TRBJ2-3, with D tentatively TRBD2 (6 bases). Germline V gives CDR1 LNHDA, CDR2 SQIVND (reference sequence). Trimming removed 0 bases at V and 6 bases at J, with 7 bases between. This CDR3 spans 13 amino acids. The CDR3 sequence: CASSIDRGDTQYF. The DNA for the CDR3 is TGTGCCAGTAGTATAGACCGGGGGGATACGCAGTATTTT.

J is TRBJ2-7 and V is TRBV6-6; 8 nucleotides align to TRBD1. Germline-derived CDR1 and CDR2 are MNHNY and SVGAGI (reference sequence). The CDR3 is 14 residues long. The junction had 7 bases not matched to a gene; V was cut back by 5 bases and J by 4 bases. CDR3 in DNA: TGTGCCAGCAGTAACCGGGACAGGACATACGAGCAGTACTTC. Protein: CASSNRDRTYEQYF.

The J gene is TRBJ1-2, the V gene TRBV4-3; D is uncertain. Between the trimmed V and J ends, which lost 2 bases and 8 bases, there was a span of 15 bases. The CDR3 spans 14 residues. Germline-derived CDR1 and CDR2 are LGHNA and YSLEER. The CDR3 sequence: CASSQTVSPGGYTF. In nucleotides, the CDR3 is TGCGCCAGCAGCCAAACAGTTTCCCCGGGAGGCTACACCTTC.

V gene TRBV5-1 combines with J gene TRBJ1-1, with 8 bases aligning to TRBD1. CDR3 length equals 19 residues. Unmatched junction bases numbered 14, after V lost 1 base and J lost 0 bases. Germline V gene lookup returns CDR1 SGHRS and CDR2 YFSETQ. CDR3 amino acids: CASSLPGTGAHQLNTEAFF. DNA for the CDR3: TGCGCCAGCAGCTTGCCCGGGACAGGAGCTCACCAGTTGAACACTGAAGCTTTCTTT.

The J gene is TRBJ2-1, the V gene TRBV11-3; 8 positions agree with TRBD2. The V segment lost 6 bases and the J segment 0 bases; nucleotides outside the gene matches: 7. CDR1 is SGHNT and CDR2 is YENEEA in the germline V gene. This CDR3 spans 16 amino acids. This chain's CDR3 is CASSQTSGYSYNEQFF. CDR3 DNA sequence: TGTGCCAGCAGTCAAACTAGCGGATACTCCTACAATGAGCAGTTCTTC.

This clone was found a few times. The genes are TRBV18 and TRBJ2-7; unclear D gene. The germline V gene encodes CDR1 KGHSH and CDR2 LQKENI. With 0 bases removed from V and 7 bases from J, the gap between germline ends came to 13 bases. The CDR3 spans 14 residues. In DNA form, the CDR3 reads TGTGCCAGCTCACCACCCAACAGCTTTCGAGAGCAGTACTTC. Its translation: CASSPPNSFREQYF.

The CDR3 DNA follows: TGTGCCAGCAGTCCCGCCTTGAGACTAGCGGGAGAGGTGGAGCAGTTCTTC. This sequence encodes CASSPALRLAGEVEQFF. The rearrangement joins TRBV28 to TRBJ2-1, with 12 bases aligning to TRBD2. Losses at the gene ends were 5 bases for V and 10 bases for J; bases not matched to a gene: 15. The CDR3 is 17 amino acids. Germline loops: CDR1 MDHEN, CDR2 SYDVKM.

J is TRBJ2-7 and V is TRBV10-2; possibly TRBD2 for D (5 bases). The germline gives CDR1 WSHSY, CDR2 SAAADI. Trimming took 0 bases from V and 0 from J, leaving 12 bases between them. This CDR3 comprises 16 residues. The CDR3 loop reads CASSESSIASSYEQYF. Here the CDR3 DNA reads TGCGCCAGCAGTGAGTCGTCAATAGCGAGCTCCTACGAGCAGTACTTC.

V and J are TRBV19 and TRBJ2-7; TRBD2 is a possible D gene (5 bases). The CDR3 runs 14 residues. CDR1 and CDR2 from the germline V gene are LNHDA and SQIVND (reference sequence). Deletions cut 7 bases from V and 4 bases from J, with 17 bases between. As DNA, the CDR3 is TGTGCCAGTAAGTCATTCGCGGGCCTATACGAGCAGTACTTC. It is translated as CASKSFAGLYEQYF.

The chain has TRBV6-5 and TRBJ1-1; D is undetermined. V was clipped by 0 bases and J by 7 bases, with 6 bases between them. Germline V gene lookup returns CDR1 MNHEY and CDR2 SVGAGI. The CDR3 has 12 residues. Here the CDR3 reads CASSYSGSEAFF. Here the CDR3 DNA reads TGTGCCAGCAGTTACTCGGGCAGTGAAGCTTTCTTT.

The rearrangement joins TRBV19 to TRBJ2-1, with D perhaps TRBD2 (6 bases). Trimming left V 3 bases short and J 7 bases short, with 16 bases between. The germline CDR1 and CDR2 sequences are LNHDA and SQIVND (reference sequence). This CDR3 spans 15 amino acids. CDR3 nucleotide sequence: TGTGCCAGTAGTATGTACAGCGGAGGGACTAATGAGCAGTTCTTC. Translated: CASSMYSGGTNEQFF.

This clone was seen more than once but under ten times. The chain is built from TRBV7-2 and TRBJ2-1, with D uncertain. V was shortened by 1 base and J by 8 bases, with 12 bases between the two germline ends. The CDR3 is 14 amino acids. Germline CDR1 reads SGHTA; CDR2 reads FQGNSA. CDR3 protein: CASSLELSKHEQFF. The CDR3 bases are TGTGCCAGCAGCTTAGAACTATCTAAACATGAGCAGTTCTTC.

The table lists this clone with a count of one. This sequence joins TRBV6-8 and TRBJ1-6; the D gene is possibly TRBD1 (5 bases). CDR3 length equals 20 residues. CDR1 and CDR2 from the germline V gene are MNHGY and SAAAGT. V lost 0 bases and J lost 7, with 25 bases in between. This chain's CDR3 is CASSYSILSSRGLKNSPLHF. The DNA for the CDR3 is TGTGCCAGCAGTTACTCGATTTTATCTTCGCGGGGACTGAAAAATTCACCCCTCCACTTT.

The chain uses TRBV28 and TRBJ2-7; TRBD2 aligns across 10 bases. V dropped 2 bases and J dropped 2; count of bases not matched to a gene: 3. Germline values: CDR1 MDHEN, CDR2 SYDVKM. The CDR3 extends over 15 amino acids. This CDR3 reads CASSLNLAGAYEQYF. CDR3 sequence (DNA): TGTGCCAGCAGTTTAAACCTAGCGGGAGCCTACGAGCAGTACTTC.

The chain carries TRBV6-5 and TRBJ1-6; D not resolved. Germline values: CDR1 MNHEY, CDR2 SVGAGI. V lost 8 bases and J 9 bases, leaving 14 bases between the germline ends. The CDR3 covers 13 residues. The CDR3 bases are TGTGCCAGCGGCGGTTTTGAGGGTTCACCCCTCCACTTT. This gives the protein CASGGFEGSPLHF.

This clone was observed a handful of times. The chain joins TRBV5-1 to TRBJ2-1; possible D gene TRBD2, 7 bases. Germline-derived CDR1 and CDR2 are SGHRS and YFSETQ. V shed 1 base and J shed 2 bases, with 19 bases lying between them. CDR3 size: 18 residues. The CDR3: CASSLRGTKGTPYNEQFF. CDR3 DNA: TGCGCCAGCAGCTTGAGGGGGACTAAGGGAACCCCCTACAATGAGCAGTTCTTC.

This clone was observed once. This chain links TRBV6-5 with TRBJ2-7; 8 positions match TRBD1. CDR3 length: 14 amino acids. CDR1 is MNHEY, CDR2 SVGAGI, per germline. V was clipped by 4 bases and J by 4 bases; unmatched bases: 6. DNA of the CDR3: TGTGCCAGCAGTTCCCGGGGACAGGAATACGAGCAGTACTTC. Protein product: CASSSRGQEYEQYF.

The chain combines TRBV7-8 with TRBJ2-7; D is undetermined. Germline CDR1 reads SGHVS; CDR2 reads FQNEAQ. V was clipped by 5 bases and J by 3 bases, with 8 bases between them. The CDR3 is 12 amino acids. CDR3 protein: CASSRPGYEQYF. The CDR3 DNA reads as TGTGCCAGCAGCAGACCAGGCTACGAGCAGTACTTC.

This rearrangement joins TRBV13 to TRBJ2-1; TRBD2 matches 7 bases. CDR3 length: 14 residues. Germline loops: CDR1 PRHDT, CDR2 FYEKMQ (reference sequence). With V trimmed by 3 bases and J by 4 bases, 3 bases remained unmatched. As DNA, the CDR3 is TGTGCCAGCAGCTTCCGGGAGGATTACAATGAGCAGTTCTTC. Its protein product is CASSFREDYNEQFF.

The V and J genes are TRBV4-1 and TRBJ2-5, with D possibly matching TRBD2 (5 bases). The V gene lost 0 bases and the J gene lost 1 base, with 9 bases spanning the gap. The CDR3 runs 15 residues. The V gene's germline CDR1 is MGHRA and CDR2 YSYEKL. CDR3 DNA sequence: TGCGCCAGCAGCCAAGACGAGCGGAGCCAAGAGACCCAGTACTTC. Protein sequence: CASSQDERSQETQYF.

V is TRBV6-2 or TRBV6-3 and J is TRBJ2-3; TRBD2 matches at 7 bases. CDR3 length: 15 amino acids. The germline V gene has CDR1 MNHEY and CDR2 SVGEGT. With V trimmed by 0 bases and J by 5 bases, 5 bases remained unmatched. CDR3 nucleotides: TGTGCCAGCAGTTACTCGGGGACTACTCGAGATACGCAGTATTTT. Translation gives CASSYSGTTRDTQYF.

This sequence joins TRBV19 and TRBJ2-5; perhaps TRBD2 as D (6 bases). The V end was cut by 3 bases, the J end by 3 bases, with 29 bases between. This CDR3 comprises 20 residues. The germline V gene encodes CDR1 LNHDA and CDR2 SQIVND (reference sequence). CDR3 DNA: TGTGCCAGTAGTATGAGTGAGAACCCACGACCCTTGGGAGGAAAAGAGACCCAGTACTTC. Translating it yields CASSMSENPRPLGGKETQYF.

With respect to this clone: Distinct nucleotide sequences in the sample also encode this CDR3. The genes are TRBV7-2 and TRBJ2-7; possible D gene TRBD1, 5 bases. Germline V gives CDR1 SGHTA, CDR2 FQGNSA. This CDR3 is 13 amino acids long. Trimming removed 3 bases from V and 3 bases from J, with 9 bases in between. The CDR3 reads CASSFGRDYEQYF. Here the CDR3 DNA reads TGTGCCAGCAGCTTCGGCAGGGACTACGAGCAGTACTTC.

Only one count was recorded for this clone. The V call is TRBV4-1, the J call TRBJ2-7, with 8 nucleotides matching TRBD1. After removal of 0 bases from V and 1 base from J, the junction contained 5 bases not matched to a gene. CDR1 and CDR2 (germline): MGHRA, YSYEKL. The CDR3 runs 16 residues. CDR3 loop: CASSQDQWDRSYEQYF. The CDR3 DNA sequence: TGCGCCAGCAGCCAAGATCAGTGGGACAGGTCCTACGAGCAGTACTTC.